This TCR beta chain was identified during a study of post-analysis software for immune sequencing data. Study-wide context: The study covered relapsing-remitting, secondary progressive and progressive-relapsing courses of multiple sclerosis. Study-wide points: Patients with multiple sclerosis recorded significantly lower normalized Chao1 diversity than controls, the study found. The five TRBV segments detected at higher frequency in patients than in controls included TRBV5-6, TRBV5-1 and TRBV20-1. Analysis by F measure revealed that same-batch samples clustered strongly together.

This clonotype appeared many times. What it recognizes is unknown. Tagging with unique molecular identifiers was a feature of the TCR beta cDNA libraries. Around 500,000 cDNA molecules came from 1 to 10 million T cells. TCRdb re-derived calls from the PCR reads in MiXCR, one entry per CDR3 protein. The data show about 260,000 distinct CDR3 sequences, 30% to 45% seen once. Losses at the gene ends were 3 bases for V and 5 bases for J; bases not matched to a gene: 5. CDR3 length: 16 amino acids. Germline-derived CDR1 and CDR2 are SGDLS and YYNGEE. The rearrangement joins TRBV9 to TRBJ2-3; 14 bases fit TRBD2. This clonotype was obtained from a girl aged 5 to 17 with multiple sclerosis. Sample: blood. The CDR3 loop is CASSDKTSGGEDTQYF. DNA for the CDR3: TGTGCCAGCAGCGACAAGACTAGCGGGGGGGAAGATACGCAGTATTTT.